The 2 T cell receptor beta chains below come from one sample, sequenced in a study of blood T cell repertoires in COVID-19. TCRdb keeps only in-frame clones here, not all; method: immunoSEQ multiplex PCR. Here the sample spans around 99,000 clones, 75% to 90% being singletons. Source material: peripheral blood. The origin of the receptors is a woman aged 55 to 70 with acute or convalescent COVID-19.

This clone was picked up many times. V and J are TRBV7-2 and TRBJ2-7, with D possibly TRBD1 on 5 matching bases. The CDR3 has 15 amino acids. Trimming left V 6 bases short and J 3 bases short, with 18 bases between. Germline assignment: CDR1 SGHTA and CDR2 FQGNSA. CDR3 nucleotides: TGTGCCAGCAGTTTTCGTCAGGGCTTAGGCTACGAGCAGTACTTC. Its protein product is CASSFRQGLGYEQYF. The complete variable domain, with remaining parts taken from reference TRBV7-2 and TRBJ2-7, reads GAGVSQSPSNKVTEKGKDVELRCDPISGHTALYWYRQSLGQGLEFLIYFQGNSAPDKSGLPSDRFSAERTGGSVSTLTIQRTQQEDSAVYLCASSFRQGLGYEQYFGPGTRLTVT.

This clone was observed a few times. The chain is built from TRBV18 and TRBJ1-1, with D possibly matching TRBD1 (6 bases). CDR3 length equals 13 residues. CDR1 is KGHSH, CDR2 LQKENI, per germline. V lost 8 bases and J lost 0, with 10 bases in between. For the CDR3, the DNA is TGTGCCAGCCGTCAGGGGATGAACACTGAAGCTTTCTTT. Amino acid sequence: CASRQGMNTEAFF.